Shown below are 32 T cell receptor beta chains from a single sample sequenced in a study of cytomegalovirus exposure and HLA in healthy donors. The PCR was carried out with 60 Vbeta primers and 13 Jbeta primers. Assay used: immunoSEQ multiplex PCR; TCRdb lists only in-frame clones, some missing. The profile shows 210,000 or so clones, roughly 84% of them singletons. The sequencing sample was made of PBMCs. Receptors originate from a human donor in good health.

This rearrangement joins TRBV7-9 to TRBJ2-2; a possible D gene is TRBD2 (7 bases). The CDR3 spans 16 residues. In germline, CDR1 is SEHNR, CDR2 FQNEAQ (reference sequence). V dropped 6 bases and J dropped 6 bases, with 20 bases sitting between them. This CDR3 reads CASRHPTGGAAGELFF. DNA of the CDR3: TGTGCCAGCAGACACCCTACGGGGGGCGCAGCCGGGGAGCTGTTTTTT.

The J gene is TRBJ1-3, the V gene TRBV30; 8 bases match TRBD1. V was pared by 3 bases and J by 3 bases, with 7 bases of the junction left unmatched. Per germline, CDR1 GTSNPN and CDR2 SVGIG (reference sequence). CDR3 length: 15 residues. The CDR3 DNA sequence: TGTGCCTGGAGGCATTCTGGGACAGGTGGAAACACCATATATTTT. It translates to CAWRHSGTGGNTIYF.

The chain combines TRBV18 with TRBJ1-6; weak D call: TRBD1 (6 bases). The CDR3 covers 15 residues. Trimming removed 3 bases at V and 11 bases at J, with 17 bases between. CDR1 is KGHSH, CDR2 LQKENI, per germline. DNA for the CDR3: TGTGCCAGCTCACCTGAAGGCAGGCCAGGGGCACCCCTCCACTTT. Amino acid sequence: CASSPEGRPGAPLHF.

This sequence joins TRBV6-5 and TRBJ2-7; 12 bases match TRBD2. This CDR3 is 16 amino acids long. V dropped 0 bases and J dropped 0; count of bases not matched to a gene: 0. The germline CDR1 and CDR2 sequences are MNHEY and SVGAGI. In DNA, the CDR3 is TGTGCCAGCAGTTACTCGACTAGCGGGAGCTCCTACGAGCAGTACTTC. Translating gives CASSYSTSGSSYEQYF.

In this sample, this clone turned up once. The chain employs TRBV12-5 and TRBJ2-5, with 9 nucleotides matching TRBD2. The CDR3 has 17 residues. The germline V gene encodes CDR1 LGHNT and CDR2 FRNRAP. V shed 1 base, J shed 5 bases, and the junction held 11 bases outside the gene matches. CDR3 coding DNA: TGTGCTAGTGGTTTGGGAGCTAGCGGGACCCTATGGGAGACCCAGTACTTC. It yields the protein CASGLGASGTLWETQYF.

The CDR3 region has the DNA TGCGCCAGCAGCAGGACAGAGGGAGATACGCAGTATTTT. Translated: CASSRTEGDTQYF. V gene TRBV4-1 combines with J gene TRBJ2-3; D perhaps matches TRBD1 (6 bases). Germline CDR1 reads MGHRA; CDR2 reads YSYEKL. Trimming took off 5 bases at V and 5 bases at J, with 11 bases between the two ends. The CDR3 spans 13 residues.

The V call is TRBV6-1, the J call TRBJ2-1; TRBD1 matches 12 bases. The CDR3 totals 15 residues. Germline trimming cut 3 bases from V and 9 bases from J; bases unmatched to any gene: 6. Germline V gene lookup returns CDR1 MNHNS and CDR2 SASEGT. For the CDR3, the DNA is TGTGCCAGCAGTGATTGGGGACAGGGGGCTGGTGAGCAGTTCTTC. Translating it yields CASSDWGQGAGEQFF.

The chain uses TRBV5-1 and TRBJ2-2, with TRBD2 matching 9 bases. CDR3 length: 16 amino acids. V lost 4 bases and J lost 0; bases outside the gene matches: 4. Germline CDR1 and CDR2: SGHRS and YFSETQ. CDR3 in amino acids: CASSVTSGANTGELFF. Written as DNA, the CDR3 is TGCGCCAGCAGCGTGACTAGCGGAGCGAACACCGGGGAGCTGTTTTTT.

This chain links TRBV4-3 with TRBJ2-7; D gene ambiguous. The CDR3 loop spans 15 amino acids. CDR1 LGHNA and CDR2 YSLEER come from the germline V gene. V was cut by 0 bases and J by 1 base, with 10 bases left in between. This CDR3 is CASSQESQSSYEQYF. The CDR3 DNA reads as TGCGCCAGCAGCCAAGAAAGCCAATCTTCCTACGAGCAGTACTTC.

The chain links TRBV10-3 to TRBJ2-4, with 11 bases aligning to TRBD2. From germline, CDR1 is ENHRY and CDR2 SYGVKD. CDR3 size: 19 residues. With 4 bases clipped from V and 4 bases from J, the junction kept 15 bases outside the gene matches. As DNA, the CDR3 is TGTGCCATCAGTGCGACTAGCGGGATTAACCGCGGGGAAAAAAACATTCAGTACTTC. Translating it yields CAISATSGINRGEKNIQYF.

This chain joins TRBV10-3 and TRBJ2-1, with 9 bases fitting TRBD2. This CDR3 is 15 amino acids long. Germline V gene sequence: CDR1 ENHRY, CDR2 SYGVKD. The V gene end was trimmed by 4 bases and the J gene end by 4 bases; junction bases not matched to a gene: 5. The DNA of the CDR3 is TGTGCCATCAGTGTCATAGCGGGAGTTTACAATGAGCAGTTCTTC. It encodes CAISVIAGVYNEQFF.

The gene calls are TRBV11-2 and TRBJ1-1; 7 positions agree with TRBD1. This CDR3 spans 15 amino acids. The trim removed 0 bases at V and 1 base at J, leaving 2 bases unmatched. CDR1 is SGHAT and CDR2 is FQNNGV in the germline V gene. The CDR3 sequence: CASSLEYRGNTEAFF. The CDR3 nucleotides are TGTGCCAGCAGCTTAGAGTACAGGGGGAACACTGAAGCTTTCTTT.

For the CDR3, the DNA is TGTGCCAGCTCACAACGGGAGGCTAGCGTTTGGAGCAATGAGCAGTTCTTC. Amino acid sequence: CASSQREASVWSNEQFF. V and J are TRBV18 and TRBJ2-1; 7 positions agree with TRBD2. With V trimmed by 4 bases and J by 6 bases, 15 bases remained unmatched. The germline V gene has CDR1 KGHSH and CDR2 LQKENI. The length of the CDR3 is 17 residues.

V is TRBV9 and J is TRBJ2-1, with TRBD2 as a possible D gene (6 bases). The CDR3 has 13 amino acids. V lost 1 base and J lost 10, with 12 bases in between. The germline V gene encodes CDR1 SGDLS and CDR2 YYNGEE. Here the CDR3 reads CASSVRLGGEQFF. The CDR3 DNA follows: TGTGCCAGCAGCGTAAGGCTCGGAGGGGAGCAGTTCTTC.

The genes are TRBV11-3 and TRBJ2-1, with TRBD1 matching over 9 bases. The CDR3 spans 14 residues. V shed 4 bases and J 3 bases; nucleotides not matched to a gene: 1. Per the germline V gene, CDR1 is SGHNT and CDR2 is YENEEA. The CDR3, as DNA: TGTGCCAGCAGCTCGGGACAGGGCTACAATGAGCAGTTCTTC. As protein: CASSSGQGYNEQFF. Based on the CDR3 plus reference TRBV11-3 and TRBJ2-1, the full variable domain is EAGVVQSPRYKIIEKKQPVAFWCNPISGHNTLYWYLQNLGQGPELLIRYENEEAVDDSQLPKDRFSAERLKGVDSTLKIQPAELGDSAVYLCASSSGQGYNEQFFGPGTRLTVL.

The genes are TRBV21-1 and TRBJ1-1. TRBV21-1 is a pseudogene locus. This CDR3 region has 12 residues. CDR3 region: CASSKQGWRAFF. The CDR3 region has the DNA TGTGCCAGCAGCAAACAAGGTTGGAGGGCTTTCTTT.

The chain employs TRBV9 and TRBJ2-6; TRBD2 might be the D (6 bases). Germline lookup yields CDR1 SGDLS and CDR2 YYNGEE. This CDR3 comprises 18 residues. Trimming stripped 0 bases from V and 2 bases from J, with 15 bases between. CDR3 in DNA: TGTGCCAGCAGCGTAGGCGGGAATCCCCTCGCTGGGGCCAACGTCCTGACTTTC. This codes for CASSVGGNPLAGANVLTF.

The chain has TRBV7-9 and TRBJ2-5; D possibly corresponds to TRBD2 (7 bases). Germline lookup yields CDR1 SEHNR and CDR2 FQNEAQ (reference sequence). The CDR3 totals 15 residues. With 1 base removed from V and 4 bases from J, the gap between germline ends came to 13 bases. The CDR3 DNA reads TGTGCCAGCAGCTTAGGCGGGGGCAGGGGAGAGACCCAGTACTTC. This encodes CASSLGGGRGETQYF.

The chain couples TRBV27 to TRBJ2-7, with D perhaps TRBD2 (5 bases). The CDR3 length is 14 residues. Looked up from germline, CDR1 is MNHEY and CDR2 is SMNVEV (reference sequence). Trimming cost V 3 bases and J 3 bases, with 12 bases left between them. The CDR3 DNA follows: TGTGCCAGCAGTTTGAGGGAAGTGAACTACGAGCAGTACTTC. This sequence encodes CASSLREVNYEQYF.

The chain recombines TRBV2 with TRBJ2-1; no clear D. This CDR3 has 13 residues. Trimming shortened V by 3 bases and J by 3 bases, and 6 bases separated the two germline ends. Germline CDR1 reads SNHLY; CDR2 reads FYNNEI. CDR3 sequence (DNA): TGTGCCAGCAGTGAGGTCAGCTACAATGAGCAGTTCTTC. Its protein is CASSEVSYNEQFF.

V usage is TRBV6-6 and J usage is TRBJ2-6, with 7 positions matching TRBD1. V dropped 5 bases and J dropped 2; count of bases not matched to a gene: 6. CDR3 length: 16 residues. Germline assignment: CDR1 MNHNY and CDR2 SVGAGI (reference sequence). In nucleotides, the CDR3 is TGTGCCAGCAGTGGAACAGGGGACCCTGGGGCCAACGTCCTGACTTTC. It is translated as CASSGTGDPGANVLTF.

This chain joins TRBV7-3 and TRBJ2-2; 8 bases agree with TRBD2. Trimming at V came to 5 bases and at J to 5 bases, leaving 10 bases not matched to a gene. CDR1 SGHTA and CDR2 FQGTGA come from the germline V gene. This CDR3 region has 16 residues. The CDR3 sequence: CASSQTSGGTTGELFF. DNA of the CDR3: TGTGCCAGCAGCCAAACTAGCGGAGGGACAACCGGGGAGCTGTTTTTT.

This clone was seen only once. The rearrangement joins TRBV7-9 to TRBJ2-6, with 9 bases that match TRBD1. The CDR3 covers 19 residues. Germline-derived CDR1 and CDR2 are SEHNR and FQNEAQ (reference sequence). Trimming at V came to 2 bases and at J to 6 bases, leaving 14 bases not matched to a gene. The CDR3 region has the DNA TGTGCCAGCAGCTTATTGGGACAGGGCCCTCTAAGTGCGGCCAACGTCCTGACTTTC. Its protein is CASSLLGQGPLSAANVLTF.

The chain has TRBV18 and TRBJ2-2, with 7 positions matching TRBD2. With V trimmed by 0 bases and J by 3 bases, 4 bases remained unmatched. The CDR3 consists of 16 residues. CDR1 and CDR2 from the germline V gene are KGHSH and LQKENI. The CDR3 DNA reads TGTGCCAGCTCACCACCCAGCGGGGCTCACACCGGGGAGCTGTTTTTT. Translating it yields CASSPPSGAHTGELFF.

This sequence joins TRBV7-9 and TRBJ1-1; perhaps TRBD1 as D (6 bases). The CDR3 consists of 15 residues. Germline lookup yields CDR1 SEHNR and CDR2 FQNEAQ (reference sequence). V lost 2 bases to trimming and J lost 2 bases, with 12 bases between them. The CDR3 DNA follows: TGTGCCAGCAGCTTAATGGACAGCCTTAACACTGAAGCTTTCTTT. Its protein is CASSLMDSLNTEAFF.

The chain links TRBV7-9 to TRBJ2-2; 8 bases map to TRBD1. Germline V gene sequence: CDR1 SEHNR, CDR2 FQNEAQ (reference sequence). The ends lost 5 bases at V and 3 bases at J; junction bases unmatched: 5. The CDR3 is made up of 15 amino acids. The CDR3 spells CASSLGQGYTGELFF. CDR3 coding DNA: TGTGCCAGCAGCCTCGGACAGGGCTACACCGGGGAGCTGTTTTTT.

This chain connects TRBV10-3 to TRBJ2-4; 9 bases are a match to TRBD2. Germline-derived CDR1 and CDR2 are ENHRY and SYGVKD. After removal of 2 bases from V and 13 bases from J, the junction contained 9 bases not matched to a gene. This CDR3 contains 14 residues. Written as DNA, the CDR3 is TGTGCCATCAGTGAGCCAGGGACTAGCCCCTTCCAGTACTTC. It codes for CAISEPGTSPFQYF.

This chain connects TRBV7-6 to TRBJ2-6, with 9 bases fitting TRBD2. V gave up 4 bases and J gave up 3 bases; unmatched junction bases: 10. The V gene's germline CDR1 is SGHVS and CDR2 FNYEAQ. The CDR3 extends over 18 amino acids. CDR3 sequence (DNA): TGTGCCAGCAGCTCACCCCAGCGGGAGGTCATTGGGGCCAACGTCCTGACTTTC. Translating it yields CASSSPQREVIGANVLTF.

The CDR3 is CASSYSRTGGYEQYF. Here the CDR3 DNA reads TGTGCCAGCAGCTATTCCCGGACAGGGGGCTACGAGCAGTACTTC. V and J are TRBV7-2 and TRBJ2-7, with 10 bases lining up with TRBD1. CDR3 length equals 15 residues. V lost 4 bases to trimming and J lost 3 bases; unmatched junction nucleotides: 6. Germline V gives CDR1 SGHTA, CDR2 FQGNSA.

CDR3 sequence (DNA): TGTGCCAGCGGACCACTAGGGGGTGGGTATACGCAGTATTTT. This codes for CASGPLGGGYTQYF. The V and J genes are TRBV7-2 and TRBJ2-3; TRBD1 is a possible D gene (6 bases). CDR3 size: 14 residues. V was clipped by 8 bases and J by 7 bases, with 19 bases between them. Germline CDR1 and CDR2: SGHTA and FQGNSA.

V usage is TRBV18 and J usage is TRBJ2-1, with TRBD1 matching over 10 bases. Germline loops: CDR1 KGHSH, CDR2 LQKENI. V was clipped by 5 bases and J by 5 bases; unmatched bases: 12. CDR3 length equals 17 residues. This chain's CDR3 is CASSSLDPGQGHNEQFF. The CDR3 DNA reads as TGTGCCAGCTCATCCTTAGACCCGGGACAGGGGCACAATGAGCAGTTCTTC. Together with reference TRBV18 and TRBJ2-1, the CDR3 gives the full variable domain: NAGVMQNPRHLVRRRGQEARLRCSPMKGHSHVYWYRQLPEEGLKFMVYLQKENIIDESGMPKERFSAEFPKEGPSILRIQQVVRGDSAAYFCASSSLDPGQGHNEQFFGPGTRLTVL.

This clone came up once. CDR3 nucleotide sequence: TGTGCCAGCAGTTTGAGGACATCGCAAGAGACCCAGTACTTC. It yields the protein CASSLRTSQETQYF. The chain carries TRBV6-5 and TRBJ2-5; the D gene is possibly TRBD1 (5 bases). This CDR3 has 14 residues. CDR1 and CDR2 (germline): MNHEY, SVGAGI. V lost 4 bases and J lost 2, with 11 bases in between.